The 21 T cell receptor beta chains below come from one sample, sequenced in a study of T cell responses to AZD1222 COVID-19 vaccine. Measured with immunoSEQ multiplex PCR; TCRdb has only the in-frame clones, and not every one. The table has around 180,000 clones, 85% to 95% seen once. The starting material was peripheral blood, obtained on day 0 of AZD1222 vaccination. All receptors come from an adult in good health.

Written as DNA, the CDR3 is TGTGCCACCAGTAGGACGGGCAATCAGCCCCAGCATTTT. Translated, it gives CATSRTGNQPQHF. The V and J genes are TRBV24-1 and TRBJ1-5; D unclear. The CDR3 loop spans 13 amino acids. Trimming stripped 6 bases from V and 2 bases from J, with 7 bases between. The germline CDR1 and CDR2 sequences are KGHDR and SFDVKD.

This chain joins TRBV6-1 and TRBJ1-5; possible D gene TRBD1, 5 bases. Trimming shortened V by 3 bases and J by 8 bases, and 14 bases separated the two germline ends. Germline V gives CDR1 MNHNS, CDR2 SASEGT. CDR3 size: 14 residues. The CDR3 reads CASSEGQGVEPQHF. The CDR3, as DNA: TGTGCCAGCAGTGAGGGCCAGGGCGTGGAGCCCCAGCATTTT.

The gene calls are TRBV18 and TRBJ1-1; 7 positions match TRBD1. The J segment lost 4 bases and the V segment lost 0 bases, leaving 8 bases of the junction unmatched. The CDR3 is 16 residues long. CDR1 and CDR2 from the germline V gene are KGHSH and LQKENI. The CDR3, as DNA: TGTGCCAGCTCACCACCATCGACAGGGATTGCCACTGAAGCTTTCTTT. Amino acids: CASSPPSTGIATEAFF.

J is TRBJ2-7 and V is TRBV7-8; 12 nucleotides agree with TRBD2. The junction had 8 bases not matched to a gene; V was cut back by 5 bases and J by 3 bases. The CDR3 loop spans 16 amino acids. Germline assignment: CDR1 SGHVS and CDR2 FQNEAQ. Here the CDR3 reads CASSPRTSGNYYEQYF. The CDR3 DNA sequence: TGTGCCAGCAGCCCGAGGACTAGCGGGAATTACTACGAGCAGTACTTC.

The chain uses TRBV12-3 or TRBV12-4 and TRBJ2-5; no definite D call. This CDR3 has 11 amino acids. V was cut by 10 bases and J by 1 base, with 7 bases left in between. The CDR3 loop reads CAIRVQETQYF. The CDR3 DNA reads TGTGCCATAAGGGTCCAAGAGACCCAGTACTTC.

The chain couples TRBV27 to TRBJ2-3, with D uncertain. Trimming stripped 5 bases from V and 5 bases from J, with 14 bases between. Germline values: CDR1 MNHEY, CDR2 SMNVEV (reference sequence). The CDR3 is 14 amino acids. The CDR3 protein is CASSPGPPRDTQYF. For the CDR3, the DNA is TGTGCCAGCAGTCCAGGCCCCCCCAGAGATACGCAGTATTTT.

Turning to this clone: Relative to the germline gene, one junction end is altered; a read error may explain this. The chain is built from TRBV12-3 or TRBV12-4 and TRBJ1-6; no firm D call. The CDR3 runs 12 residues. The CDR3 DNA sequence: TGTGCCAGCAGCTTAGAGCGATCACCCCTCCACTTT. Protein sequence: CASSLERSPLHF.

The chain uses TRBV24-1 and TRBJ1-2; D possibly corresponds to TRBD1 (6 bases). CDR3 size: 15 residues. With 3 bases removed from V and 2 bases from J, the gap between germline ends came to 12 bases. CDR1 and CDR2 from the germline V gene are KGHDR and SFDVKD. CDR3 protein: CATSDGRGLNYGYTF. In DNA, the CDR3 is TGTGCCACCAGTGATGGCAGGGGTCTGAACTATGGCTACACCTTC.

V usage is TRBV29-1 and J usage is TRBJ1-1, with no clear D. Germline CDR1 reads SQVTM; CDR2 reads ANQGSEA. Trimming cost V 0 bases and J 0 bases, with 2 bases left between them. This CDR3 region has 12 residues. DNA for the CDR3: TGCAGCGTTGAAGAGGTGAACACTGAAGCTTTCTTT. Translation: CSVEEVNTEAFF.

The V and J genes are TRBV4-2 and TRBJ1-5, with a tentative D call TRBD1 (6 bases). The CDR3 length is 18 residues. Germline V gene data show CDR1 as LGHNA and CDR2 as YNFKEQ. The ends were cut back, 0 bases at V and 3 bases at J, with 18 bases in the middle. The chain's CDR3 is CASSQDGPSGTINQPQHF. CDR3 bases: TGTGCCAGCAGCCAAGACGGCCCTTCCGGGACAATCAATCAGCCCCAGCATTTT.

The rearrangement links TRBV29-1 to TRBJ1-1; D uncertain. The CDR3 covers 10 residues. V gave up 7 bases and J gave up 10 bases, with 13 bases separating them. In germline, CDR1 is SQVTM, CDR2 ANQGSEA. For the CDR3, the DNA is TGCAGCGGGACGAAGGTGGTAGCTTTCTTT. This codes for CSGTKVVAFF.

This chain links TRBV27 with TRBJ2-3; tentative D call: TRBD1 (5 bases). V was trimmed by 5 bases and J by 1 base, leaving 10 bases between them. Germline CDR1 is MNHEY and CDR2 is SMNVEV (reference sequence). This CDR3 has 14 amino acids. CDR3 region: CASSALTGTDTQYF. Here the CDR3 DNA reads TGTGCCAGCAGTGCCCTGACAGGCACAGATACGCAGTATTTT.

This chain connects TRBV4-1 to TRBJ1-2; 7 bases fit TRBD1. The CDR3 consists of 17 residues. J lost 8 bases, V lost 0 bases, and 15 bases had no gene match. The germline gives CDR1 MGHRA, CDR2 YSYEKL. The CDR3 sequence is CASSQDRGQSRDEGYTF. The CDR3 DNA reads TGCGCCAGCAGCCAAGATAGGGGACAGTCGCGTGACGAGGGCTACACCTTC.

The J gene is TRBJ2-3, the V gene TRBV9; tentative D call: TRBD1 (6 bases). The CDR3 spans 16 residues. V was cut by 0 bases and J by 4 bases, with 15 bases left in between. The germline gives CDR1 SGDLS, CDR2 YYNGEE. CDR3 bases: TGTGCCAGCAGCGTAGGGCCGAAAGGGGGTGCAGATACGCAGTATTTT. This gives the protein CASSVGPKGGADTQYF.

This clone appeared once. The CDR3 nucleotides read TGTGCCAGCAGCGCAAGAGGAGGAGGGGGCGGATCTGGGGCCAACGTCCTGACTTTC. This codes for CASSARGGGGGSGANVLTF. The V and J genes are TRBV5-5 and TRBJ2-6, with D perhaps matching TRBD1 (7 bases). CDR1 and CDR2 (germline): SGHKS, YYEKEE (reference sequence). The V end was cut by 4 bases, the J end by 1 base, with 21 bases between. The CDR3 covers 19 residues.

This chain connects TRBV19 to TRBJ2-5, with D perhaps TRBD2 (6 bases). Germline V lookup: CDR1 LNHDA, CDR2 SQIVND (reference sequence). The V gene lost 3 bases and the J gene lost 0 bases, with 17 bases spanning the gap. CDR3 length equals 17 residues. CDR3 residues: CASSIPSGTQYQETQYF. The CDR3 nucleotides read TGTGCCAGTAGTATTCCTTCCGGGACTCAGTACCAAGAGACCCAGTACTTC.

The V and J genes are TRBV19 and TRBJ1-6; possibly TRBD1 for D (5 bases). The germline gives CDR1 LNHDA, CDR2 SQIVND (reference sequence). CDR3 length equals 13 residues. Trimming removed 6 bases from V and 4 bases from J, with 7 bases in between. CDR3 residues: CASRDTYNSPLHF. CDR3 DNA: TGTGCCAGTAGGGACACGTATAATTCACCCCTCCACTTT.

The chain carries TRBV5-5 and TRBJ2-7; no clear D. The CDR3 runs 13 residues. Germline assignment: CDR1 SGHKS and CDR2 YYEKEE (reference sequence). The V end was cut by 2 bases, the J end by 3 bases, with 9 bases between. CDR3 sequence reads: CASSFAEIYEQYF. The CDR3 DNA follows: TGTGCCAGCAGCTTCGCAGAGATCTACGAGCAGTACTTC.

CDR3 sequence: CASSQVAQTELNQPQHF. The CDR3 nucleotides read TGCGCCAGCAGCCAAGTGGCTCAGACAGAGCTCAATCAGCCCCAGCATTTT. The chain joins TRBV4-1 to TRBJ1-5, with D perhaps matching TRBD1 (5 bases). Per germline, CDR1 MGHRA and CDR2 YSYEKL. Trimming took off 1 base at V and 3 bases at J, with 16 bases between the two ends. The CDR3 is 17 amino acids.

The count of this clone is one. This chain links TRBV27 with TRBJ2-3, with TRBD2 matching 13 bases. The junction had 5 bases not matched to a gene; V was cut back by 2 bases and J by 6 bases. The germline CDR1 and CDR2 sequences are MNHEY and SMNVEV (reference sequence). The CDR3 has 16 amino acids. The CDR3 loop is CASSLPLAGGPDTQYF. The CDR3 nucleotides read TGTGCCAGCAGTTTACCACTAGCGGGAGGGCCGGATACGCAGTATTTT.

The chain joins TRBV4-3 to TRBJ1-2; D might be TRBD1 (5 bases). Trimming took off 0 bases at V and 7 bases at J, with 9 bases between the two ends. The CDR3 totals 13 residues. Germline V gene lookup returns CDR1 LGHNA and CDR2 YSLEER. The CDR3 loop reads CASSQEWGFGYTF. CDR3 DNA: TGCGCCAGCAGCCAAGAATGGGGGTTTGGCTACACCTTC.